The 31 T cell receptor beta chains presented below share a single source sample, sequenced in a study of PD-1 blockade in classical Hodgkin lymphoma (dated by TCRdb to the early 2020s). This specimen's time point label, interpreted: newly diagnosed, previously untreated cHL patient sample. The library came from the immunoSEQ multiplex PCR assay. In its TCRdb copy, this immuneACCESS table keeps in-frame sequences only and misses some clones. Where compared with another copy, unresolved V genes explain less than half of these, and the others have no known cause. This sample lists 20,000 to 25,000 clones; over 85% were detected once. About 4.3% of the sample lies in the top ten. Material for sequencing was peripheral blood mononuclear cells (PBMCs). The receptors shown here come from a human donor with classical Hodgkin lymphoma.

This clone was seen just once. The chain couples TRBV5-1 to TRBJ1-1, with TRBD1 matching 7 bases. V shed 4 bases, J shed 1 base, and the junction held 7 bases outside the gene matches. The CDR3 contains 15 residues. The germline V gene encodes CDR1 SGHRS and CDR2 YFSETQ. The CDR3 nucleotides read TGCGCCAGCAGCGAACTGGGACAGACGAACACTGAAGCTTTCTTT. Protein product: CASSELGQTNTEAFF.

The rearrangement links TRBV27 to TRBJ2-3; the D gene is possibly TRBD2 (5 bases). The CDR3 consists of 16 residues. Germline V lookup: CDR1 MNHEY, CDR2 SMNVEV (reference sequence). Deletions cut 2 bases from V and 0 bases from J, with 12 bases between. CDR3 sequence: CASSLHQRTSTDTQYF. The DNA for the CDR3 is TGTGCCAGCAGTTTACACCAGAGGACTAGCACAGATACGCAGTATTTT.

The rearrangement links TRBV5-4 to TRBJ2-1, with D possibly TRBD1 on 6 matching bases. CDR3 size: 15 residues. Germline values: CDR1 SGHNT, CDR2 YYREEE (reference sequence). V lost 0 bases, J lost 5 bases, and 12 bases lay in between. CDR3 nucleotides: TGTGCCAGCAGCTTGGGAGGGGGTCGAGACAATGAGCAGTTCTTC. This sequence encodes CASSLGGGRDNEQFF.

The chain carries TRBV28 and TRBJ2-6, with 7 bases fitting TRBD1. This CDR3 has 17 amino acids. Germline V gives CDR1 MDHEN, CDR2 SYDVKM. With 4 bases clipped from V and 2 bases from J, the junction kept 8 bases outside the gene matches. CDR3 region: CASSSADRPAGANVLTF. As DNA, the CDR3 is TGTGCCAGCAGTTCCGCGGACAGGCCTGCTGGGGCCAACGTCCTGACTTTC.

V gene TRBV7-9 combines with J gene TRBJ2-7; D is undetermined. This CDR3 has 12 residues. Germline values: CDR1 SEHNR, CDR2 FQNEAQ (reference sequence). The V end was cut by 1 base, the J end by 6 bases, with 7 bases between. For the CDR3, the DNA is TGTGCCAGCAGCTTAGGGGGTGGCGAGCAGTACTTC. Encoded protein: CASSLGGGEQYF. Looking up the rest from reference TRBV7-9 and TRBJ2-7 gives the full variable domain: DTGVSQNPRHKITKRGQNVTFRCDPISEHNRLYWYRQTLGQGPEFLTYFQNEAQLEKSRLLSDRFSAERPKGSFSTLEIQRTEQGDSAMYLCASSLGGGEQYFGPGTRLTVT.

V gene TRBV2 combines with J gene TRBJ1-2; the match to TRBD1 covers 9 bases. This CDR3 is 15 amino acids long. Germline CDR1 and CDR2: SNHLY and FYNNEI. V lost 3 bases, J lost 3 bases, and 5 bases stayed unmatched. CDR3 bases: TGTGCCAGCAGTGAGGGACAGGGAGGTTACTATGGCTACACCTTC. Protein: CASSEGQGGYYGYTF.

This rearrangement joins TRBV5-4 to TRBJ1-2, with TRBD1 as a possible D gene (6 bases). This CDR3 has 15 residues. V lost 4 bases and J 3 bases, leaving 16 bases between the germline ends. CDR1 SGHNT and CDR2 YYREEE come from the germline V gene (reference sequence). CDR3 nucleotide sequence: TGTGCCAGCAGCACCCCACAGGGTTCAGACTATGGCTACACCTTC. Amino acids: CASSTPQGSDYGYTF.

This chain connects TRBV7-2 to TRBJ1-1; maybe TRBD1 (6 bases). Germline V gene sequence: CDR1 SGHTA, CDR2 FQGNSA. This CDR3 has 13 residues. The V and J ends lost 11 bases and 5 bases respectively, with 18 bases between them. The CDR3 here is CAGREGGRTEAFF. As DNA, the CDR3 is TGTGCCGGGCGAGAGGGGGGGCGGACTGAAGCTTTCTTT.

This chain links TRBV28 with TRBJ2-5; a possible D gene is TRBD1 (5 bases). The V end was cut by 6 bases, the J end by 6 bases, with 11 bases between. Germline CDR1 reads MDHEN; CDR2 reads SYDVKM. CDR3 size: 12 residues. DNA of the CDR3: TGTGCCAGCAGCGGTCAGGGTCAGACCCAGTACTTC. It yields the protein CASSGQGQTQYF. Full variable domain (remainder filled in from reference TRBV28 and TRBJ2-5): DVKVTQSSRYLVKRTGEKVFLECVQDMDHENMFWYRQDPGLGLRLIYFSYDVKMKEKGDIPEGYSVSREKKERFSLILESASTNQTSMYLCASSGQGQTQYFGPGTRLLVL.

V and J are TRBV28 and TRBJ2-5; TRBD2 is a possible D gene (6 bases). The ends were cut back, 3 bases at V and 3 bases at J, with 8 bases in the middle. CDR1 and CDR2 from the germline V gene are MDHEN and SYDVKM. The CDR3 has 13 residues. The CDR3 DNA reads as TGTGCCAGCAGTTTTTGGGGGGAAGAGACCCAGTACTTC. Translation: CASSFWGEETQYF.

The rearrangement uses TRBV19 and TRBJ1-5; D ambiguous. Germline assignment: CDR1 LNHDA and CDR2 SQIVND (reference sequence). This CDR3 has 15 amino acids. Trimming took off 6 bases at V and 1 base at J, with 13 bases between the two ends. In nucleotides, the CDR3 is TGTGCCAGTAGCCTAAGAGTGGGCAGCAATCAGCCCCAGCATTTT. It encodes CASSLRVGSNQPQHF.

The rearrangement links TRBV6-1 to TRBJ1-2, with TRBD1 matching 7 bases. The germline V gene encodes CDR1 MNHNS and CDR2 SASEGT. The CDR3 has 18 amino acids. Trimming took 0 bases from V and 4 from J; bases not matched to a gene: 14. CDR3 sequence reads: CASSEASGGGGISYGYTF. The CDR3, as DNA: TGTGCCAGCAGTGAAGCCTCAGGAGGGGGCGGAATTTCCTATGGCTACACCTTC.

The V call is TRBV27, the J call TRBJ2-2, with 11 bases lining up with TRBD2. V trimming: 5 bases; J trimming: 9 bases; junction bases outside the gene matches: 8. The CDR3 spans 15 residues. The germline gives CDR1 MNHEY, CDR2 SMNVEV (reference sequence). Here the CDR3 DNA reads TGTGCCAGCAGTCGAGGGACTAGCGGCGGGAGGGAGCTGTTTTTT. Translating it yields CASSRGTSGGRELFF.

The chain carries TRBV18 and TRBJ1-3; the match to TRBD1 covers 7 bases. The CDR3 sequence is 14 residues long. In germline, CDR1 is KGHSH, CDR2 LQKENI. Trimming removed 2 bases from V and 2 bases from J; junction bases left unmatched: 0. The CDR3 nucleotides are TGTGCCAGCTCACCAGGGACAGCTGGAAACACCATATATTTT. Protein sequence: CASSPGTAGNTIYF.

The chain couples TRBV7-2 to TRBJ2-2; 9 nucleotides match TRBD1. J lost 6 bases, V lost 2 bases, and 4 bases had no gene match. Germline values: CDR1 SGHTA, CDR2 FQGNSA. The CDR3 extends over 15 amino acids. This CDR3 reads CASSLRRQGAGELFF. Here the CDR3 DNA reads TGTGCCAGCAGCTTAAGGCGACAGGGGGCCGGGGAGCTGTTTTTT. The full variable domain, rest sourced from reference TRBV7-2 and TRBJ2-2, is GAGVSQSPSNKVTEKGKDVELRCDPISGHTALYWYRQSLGQGLEFLIYFQGNSAPDKSGLPSDRFSAERTGGSVSTLTIQRTQQEDSAVYLCASSLRRQGAGELFFGEGSRLTVL.

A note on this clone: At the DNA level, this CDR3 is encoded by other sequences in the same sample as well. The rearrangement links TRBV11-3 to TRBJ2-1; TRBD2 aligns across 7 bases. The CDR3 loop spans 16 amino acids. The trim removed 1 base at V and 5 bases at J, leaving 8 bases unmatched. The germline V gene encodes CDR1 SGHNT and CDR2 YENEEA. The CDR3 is CASSLGVGTINNEQFF. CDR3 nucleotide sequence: TGTGCCAGCAGCTTAGGTGTAGGGACTATTAACAATGAGCAGTTCTTC.

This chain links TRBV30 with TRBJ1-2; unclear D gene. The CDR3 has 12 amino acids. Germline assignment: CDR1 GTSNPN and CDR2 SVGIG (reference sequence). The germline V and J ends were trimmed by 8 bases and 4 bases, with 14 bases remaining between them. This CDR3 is CARLEGLYGYTF. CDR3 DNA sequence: TGTGCCCGGCTGGAGGGCCTCTATGGCTACACCTTC.

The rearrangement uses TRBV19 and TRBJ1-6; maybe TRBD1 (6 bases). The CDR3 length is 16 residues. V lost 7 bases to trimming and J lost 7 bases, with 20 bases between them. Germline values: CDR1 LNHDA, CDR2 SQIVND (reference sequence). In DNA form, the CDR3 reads TGTGCCAGTAAGACACTTTTACAGGGCGGGAATTCACCCCTCCACTTT. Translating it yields CASKTLLQGGNSPLHF. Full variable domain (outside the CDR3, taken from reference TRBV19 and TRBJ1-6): DGGITQSPKYLFRKEGQNVTLSCEQNLNHDAMYWYRQDPGQGLRLIYYSQIVNDFQKGDIAEGYSVSREKKESFPLTVTSAQKNPTAFYLCASKTLLQGGNSPLHFGNGTRLTVT.

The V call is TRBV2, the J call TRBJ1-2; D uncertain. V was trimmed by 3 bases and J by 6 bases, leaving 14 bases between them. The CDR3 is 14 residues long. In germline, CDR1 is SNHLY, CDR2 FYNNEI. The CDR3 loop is CASSDTWSYNGYTF. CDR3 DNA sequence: TGTGCCAGCAGTGATACCTGGTCCTATAATGGCTACACCTTC.

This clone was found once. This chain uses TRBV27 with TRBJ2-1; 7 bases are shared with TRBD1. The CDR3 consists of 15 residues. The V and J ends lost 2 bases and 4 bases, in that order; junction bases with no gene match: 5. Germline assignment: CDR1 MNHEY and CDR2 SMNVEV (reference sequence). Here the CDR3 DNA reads TGTGCCAGCAGTTTAAAAGGCAGGGGGTACAATGAGCAGTTCTTC. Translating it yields CASSLKGRGYNEQFF.

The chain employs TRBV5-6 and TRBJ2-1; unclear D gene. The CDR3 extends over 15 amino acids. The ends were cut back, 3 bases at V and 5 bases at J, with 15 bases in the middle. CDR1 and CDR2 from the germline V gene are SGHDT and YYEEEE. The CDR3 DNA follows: TGTGCCAGCAGCTGGAGTGCCACAGCTAACAATGAGCAGTTCTTC. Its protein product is CASSWSATANNEQFF.

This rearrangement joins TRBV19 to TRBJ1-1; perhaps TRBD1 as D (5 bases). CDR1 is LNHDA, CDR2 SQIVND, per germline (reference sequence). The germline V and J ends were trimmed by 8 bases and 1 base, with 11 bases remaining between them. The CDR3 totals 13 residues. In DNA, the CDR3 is TGTGCCAGTGTTCAGGGATGGAACACTGAAGCTTTCTTT. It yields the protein CASVQGWNTEAFF.

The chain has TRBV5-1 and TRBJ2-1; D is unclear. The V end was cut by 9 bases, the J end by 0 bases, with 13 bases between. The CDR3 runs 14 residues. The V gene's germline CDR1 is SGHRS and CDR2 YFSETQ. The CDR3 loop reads CATRSASSYNEQFF. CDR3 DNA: TGCGCCACCCGAAGCGCAAGCTCCTACAATGAGCAGTTCTTC. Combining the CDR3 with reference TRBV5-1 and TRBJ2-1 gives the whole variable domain KAGVTQTPRYLIKTRGQQVTLSCSPISGHRSVSWYQQTPGQGLQFLFEYFSETQRNKGNFPGRFSGRQFSNSRSEMNVSTLELGDSALYLCATRSASSYNEQFFGPGTRLTVL.

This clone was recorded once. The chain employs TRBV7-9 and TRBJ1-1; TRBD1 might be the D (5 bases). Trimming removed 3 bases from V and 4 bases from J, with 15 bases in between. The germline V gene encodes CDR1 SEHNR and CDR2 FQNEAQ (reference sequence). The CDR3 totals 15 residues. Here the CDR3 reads CASSFRGGQSTEAFF. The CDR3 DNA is TGTGCCAGCAGCTTTAGGGGAGGTCAGTCCACTGAAGCTTTCTTT.

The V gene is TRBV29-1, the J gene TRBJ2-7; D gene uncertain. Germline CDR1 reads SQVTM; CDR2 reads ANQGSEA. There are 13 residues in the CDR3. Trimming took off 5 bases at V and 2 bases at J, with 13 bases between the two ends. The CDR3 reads CSVLKDIPYEQYF. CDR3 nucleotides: TGCAGCGTTCTGAAAGACATTCCCTACGAGCAGTACTTC.

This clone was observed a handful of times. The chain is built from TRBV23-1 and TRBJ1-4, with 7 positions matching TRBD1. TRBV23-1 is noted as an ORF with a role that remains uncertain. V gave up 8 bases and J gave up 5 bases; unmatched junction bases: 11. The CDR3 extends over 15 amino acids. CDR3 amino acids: CASPDRDRHNEKLFF. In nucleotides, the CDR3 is TGCGCCAGCCCTGATCGGGACAGACACAATGAAAAACTGTTTTTT.

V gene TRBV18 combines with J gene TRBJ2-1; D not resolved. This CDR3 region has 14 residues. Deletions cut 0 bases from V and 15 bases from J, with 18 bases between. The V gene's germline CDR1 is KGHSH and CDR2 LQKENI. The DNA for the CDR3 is TGTGCCAGCTCACCACCGTCGGCCCAGCGCCGGAGGTTCTTC. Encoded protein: CASSPPSAQRRRFF.

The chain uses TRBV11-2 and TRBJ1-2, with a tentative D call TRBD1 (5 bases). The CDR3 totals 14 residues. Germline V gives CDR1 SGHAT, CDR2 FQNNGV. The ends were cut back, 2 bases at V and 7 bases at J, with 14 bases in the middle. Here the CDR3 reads CASSLRGSSPGYTF. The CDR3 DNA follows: TGTGCCAGCAGCTTACGGGGGAGTTCACCTGGCTACACCTTC.

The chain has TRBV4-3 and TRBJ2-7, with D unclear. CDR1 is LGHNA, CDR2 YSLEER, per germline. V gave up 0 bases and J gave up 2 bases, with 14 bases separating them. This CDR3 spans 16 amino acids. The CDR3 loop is CASSQEVVLKTYEQYF. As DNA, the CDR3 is TGCGCCAGCAGCCAAGAGGTGGTATTAAAGACCTACGAGCAGTACTTC.

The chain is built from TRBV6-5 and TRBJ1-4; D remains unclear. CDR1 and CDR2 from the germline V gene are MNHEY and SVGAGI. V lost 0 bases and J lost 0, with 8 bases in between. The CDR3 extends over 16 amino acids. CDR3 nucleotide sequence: TGTGCCAGCAGTTACTCGCTGGGCTCAACTAATGAAAAACTGTTTTTT. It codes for CASSYSLGSTNEKLFF.

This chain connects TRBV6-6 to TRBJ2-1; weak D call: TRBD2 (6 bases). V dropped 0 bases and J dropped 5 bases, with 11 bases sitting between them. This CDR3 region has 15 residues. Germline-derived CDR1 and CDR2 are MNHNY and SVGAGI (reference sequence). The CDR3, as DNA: TGTGCCAGCAGTTACTCGGCGGGACGCGACAATGAGCAGTTCTTC. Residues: CASSYSAGRDNEQFF.